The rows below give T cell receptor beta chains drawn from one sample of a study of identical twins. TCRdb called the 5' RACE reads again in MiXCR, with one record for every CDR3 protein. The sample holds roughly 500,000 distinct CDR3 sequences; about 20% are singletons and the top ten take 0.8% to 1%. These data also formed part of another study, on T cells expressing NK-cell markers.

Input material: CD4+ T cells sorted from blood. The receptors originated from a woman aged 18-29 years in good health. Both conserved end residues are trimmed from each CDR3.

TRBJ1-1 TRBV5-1 ASALQGGMNTEAF
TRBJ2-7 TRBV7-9 ASSSRGNYEQY
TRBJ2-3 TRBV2 ASSAERASTDTQY
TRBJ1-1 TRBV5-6 ASRSATGSHTEAF
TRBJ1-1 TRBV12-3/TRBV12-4 ASNTHEGEAF
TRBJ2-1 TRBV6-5 ASRYSGSRHEQF
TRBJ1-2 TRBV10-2 ASRDLGEAYGYT
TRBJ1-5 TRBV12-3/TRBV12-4 ASSRTGRNNQPQH
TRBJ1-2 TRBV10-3 AISERTGVHGYT
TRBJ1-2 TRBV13 ASSRGKRYGYT
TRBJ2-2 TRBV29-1 SVVASGRMYTGELF
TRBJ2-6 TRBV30 AWSGVTGANVLT
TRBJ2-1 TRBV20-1 SARDRSGRGNEQF
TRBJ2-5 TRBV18 ASSLAGNQETQY
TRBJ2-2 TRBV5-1 ASSLVGGGELF
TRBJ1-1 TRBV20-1 SATVDTEAF
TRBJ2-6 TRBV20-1 SAFGGANVLT
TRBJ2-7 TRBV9 ASSLSPAGVREQY
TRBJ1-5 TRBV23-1 ASSPPRDRSCQPQH
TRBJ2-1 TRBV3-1 ASSRLTSGGASRV
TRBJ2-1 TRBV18 ASTNLGGALNEQF
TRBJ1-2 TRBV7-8 ASSITGTAST
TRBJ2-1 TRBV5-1 ASSVTAYNEQF
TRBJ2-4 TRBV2 ASRRGTSGAKNIQY
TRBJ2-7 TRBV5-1 ATYPGTAEQY
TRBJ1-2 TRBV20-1 SARAGTYGYT
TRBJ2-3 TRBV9 ASSPEGGGTDTQY
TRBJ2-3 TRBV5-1 ASSLAGLASADTQY
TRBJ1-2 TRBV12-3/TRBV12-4 ASRKQGRGNYGYT
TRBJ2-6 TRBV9 ASSVGNSGANVLT
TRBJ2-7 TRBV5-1 ASRLGPGTDNYEQY
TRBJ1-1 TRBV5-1 ASSLAKIPAEEAF
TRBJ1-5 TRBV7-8 ASSLRGTVPYSNQPQH
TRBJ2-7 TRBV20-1 SATGTSASEQY
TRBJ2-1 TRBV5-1 ASSPAPTSPTPNEQF
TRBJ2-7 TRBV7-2 ASSRDRGGYEQY
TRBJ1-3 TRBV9 ASSEQGTPGNTIY
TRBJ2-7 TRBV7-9 ASSQGLAVEQY
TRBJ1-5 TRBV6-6 ASAYRREGNQPQH
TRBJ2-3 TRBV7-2 ASSPDRYTDTQY
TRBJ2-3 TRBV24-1 ATSDYLGAQY
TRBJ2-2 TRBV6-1 ASRSGTSVRELF
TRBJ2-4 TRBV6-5 ASSYAAGKNIQY
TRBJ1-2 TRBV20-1 SASLRGERGYT
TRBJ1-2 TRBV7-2 ASSLEGGRGYT